Presented here are 3 T cell receptor beta chains from one specimen sequenced in a study of T-cell reconstitution after alpha-beta-depleted transplantation in children (dated by TCRdb to about 2016). Receptors were amplified or captured by PCR. The sequencing machine was an Illumina HiSeq 2500. TCR libraries were prepared with molecular barcoding, using unique molecular identifiers to normalize TCRbeta repertoire quantification. TCRdb trimmed public reads at Q25 via fastp, called clones via MiXCR and kept in-frame beta chains. Rows with one shared CDR3 protein collapse into an entry with the most common genes and DNA. The sample data list about 900,000 distinct CDR3 sequences, and around 30% of these were observed just once. The top ten constitute 25% to 35% of the sample. The label giving this sample's treatment or condition can be read as: allogeneic hematopoietic cell transplantation with graft depleted of TCRalphabeta T cells and CD19 B cells.

The specimen comprised PBMCs, mostly from graft donor cells, sampled 360 days after TCRalphabeta/CD19-depleted stem cell transplant. These TCRs come from a boy younger than two who had a stem cell transplant for SCID, so the T cells may come from the graft donor.

V and J are TRBV12-3 or TRBV12-4 and TRBJ1-2; a weak D match, TRBD1 (5 bases). The CDR3 runs 14 residues. Trimming stripped 5 bases from V and 3 bases from J, with 13 bases between. The CDR3 loop is CASSPQRGDYGYTF. DNA for the CDR3: TGTGCCAGCAGTCCGCAGCGGGGGGACTATGGCTACACCTTC.

Comments on this clonotype: One end of the junction varies from germline; a read error may be responsible. V is TRBV2 and J is TRBJ2-2; tentatively, D is TRBD2 (5 bases). CDR3 length: 15 amino acids. Germline V CDR1 and CDR2: SNHLY, FYNNEI. CDR3: CASSDGLANTGERFF. The CDR3 coding sequence is TGTGCCAGCAGTGATGGGCTAGCTAACACCGGGGAGCGGTTTTTT.

This clonotype was counted only a few times. The chain is built from TRBV4-3 and TRBJ2-5, with a tentative D call TRBD2 (7 bases). Trimming removed 0 bases from V and 1 base from J, with 18 bases in between. The CDR3 is made up of 18 amino acids. Germline V gene data show CDR1 as LGHNA and CDR2 as YSLEER. The CDR3 loop is CASSQEPPRGALQETQYF. For the CDR3, the DNA is TGCGCCAGCAGCCAAGAGCCACCCCGGGGGGCCCTCCAAGAGACCCAGTACTTC.